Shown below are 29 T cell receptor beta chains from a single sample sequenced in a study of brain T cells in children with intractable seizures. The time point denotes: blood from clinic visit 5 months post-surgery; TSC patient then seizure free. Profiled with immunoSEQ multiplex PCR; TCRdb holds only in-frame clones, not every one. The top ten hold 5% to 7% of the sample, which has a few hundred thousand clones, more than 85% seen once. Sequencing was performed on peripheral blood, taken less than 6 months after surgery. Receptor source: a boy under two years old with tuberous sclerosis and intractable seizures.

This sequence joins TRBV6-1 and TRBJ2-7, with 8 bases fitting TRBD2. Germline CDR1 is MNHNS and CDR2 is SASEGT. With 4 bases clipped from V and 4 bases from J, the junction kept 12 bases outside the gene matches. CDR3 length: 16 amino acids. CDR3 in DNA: TGTGCCAGCAGTGGAGGACTAGCCGTCAATCGATACGAGCAGTACTTC. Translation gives CASSGGLAVNRYEQYF.

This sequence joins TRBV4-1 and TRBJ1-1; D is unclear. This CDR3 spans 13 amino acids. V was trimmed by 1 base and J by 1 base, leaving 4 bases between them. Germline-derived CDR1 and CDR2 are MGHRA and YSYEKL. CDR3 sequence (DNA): TGCGCCAGCAGCCAAGGACAGAACACTGAAGCTTTCTTT. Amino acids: CASSQGQNTEAFF.

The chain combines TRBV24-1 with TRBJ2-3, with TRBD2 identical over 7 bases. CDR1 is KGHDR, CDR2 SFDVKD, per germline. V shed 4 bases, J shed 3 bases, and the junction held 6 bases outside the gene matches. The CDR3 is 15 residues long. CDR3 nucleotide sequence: TGTGCCACCAGTGAAGCCTCTAGCGGAACAGATACGCAGTATTTT. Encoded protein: CATSEASSGTDTQYF.

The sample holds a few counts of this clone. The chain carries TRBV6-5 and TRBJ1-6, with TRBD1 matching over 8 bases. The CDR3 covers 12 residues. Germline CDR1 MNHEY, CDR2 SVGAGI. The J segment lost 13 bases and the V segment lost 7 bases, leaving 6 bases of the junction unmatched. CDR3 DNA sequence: TGTGCCAGCAAAAACAGGGGGTCGCCCCTCCACTTT. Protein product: CASKNRGSPLHF.

CDR3 sequence reads: CASGYRETQYF. The CDR3 region has the DNA TGTGCCAGCGGGTACCGGGAGACCCAGTACTTC. V and J are TRBV19 and TRBJ2-5, with no clear D. The CDR3 length is 11 residues. The germline V gene has CDR1 LNHDA and CDR2 SQIVND (reference sequence). Trimming pared 9 bases from V and 5 bases from J, leaving 10 bases between.

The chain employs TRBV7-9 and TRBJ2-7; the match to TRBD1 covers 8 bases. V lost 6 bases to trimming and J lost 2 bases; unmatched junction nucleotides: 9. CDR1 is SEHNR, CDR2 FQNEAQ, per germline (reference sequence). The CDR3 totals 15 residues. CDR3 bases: TGTGCCAGCAGTGTGGACAGGGATATCCCCTACGAGCAGTACTTC. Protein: CASSVDRDIPYEQYF.

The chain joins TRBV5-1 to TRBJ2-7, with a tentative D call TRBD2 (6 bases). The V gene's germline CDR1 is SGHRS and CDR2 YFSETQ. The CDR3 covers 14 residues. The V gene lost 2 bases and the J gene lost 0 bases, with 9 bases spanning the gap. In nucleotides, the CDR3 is TGCGCCAGCAGCTTAGACGGGAGCTCCTACGAGCAGTACTTC. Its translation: CASSLDGSSYEQYF.

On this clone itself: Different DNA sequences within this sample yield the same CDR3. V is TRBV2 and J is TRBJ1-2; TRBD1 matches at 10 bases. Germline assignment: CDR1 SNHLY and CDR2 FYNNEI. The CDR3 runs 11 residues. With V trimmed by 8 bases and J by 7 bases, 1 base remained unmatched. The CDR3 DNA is TGTGCCAGCCGGACAGGGGGTGGCTACACCTTC. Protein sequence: CASRTGGGYTF.

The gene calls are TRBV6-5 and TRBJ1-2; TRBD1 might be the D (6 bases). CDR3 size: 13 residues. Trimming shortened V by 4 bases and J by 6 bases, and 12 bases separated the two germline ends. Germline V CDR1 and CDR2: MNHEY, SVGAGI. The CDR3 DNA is TGTGCCAGCAGTTGGCAGGGGCTAGATGGCTACACCTTC. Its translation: CASSWQGLDGYTF.

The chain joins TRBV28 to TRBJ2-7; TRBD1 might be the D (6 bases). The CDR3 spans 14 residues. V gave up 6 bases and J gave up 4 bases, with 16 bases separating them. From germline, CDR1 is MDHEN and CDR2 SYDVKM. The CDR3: CASRPGDGQYEQYF. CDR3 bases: TGTGCCAGCAGACCCGGGGACGGACAGTACGAGCAGTACTTC.

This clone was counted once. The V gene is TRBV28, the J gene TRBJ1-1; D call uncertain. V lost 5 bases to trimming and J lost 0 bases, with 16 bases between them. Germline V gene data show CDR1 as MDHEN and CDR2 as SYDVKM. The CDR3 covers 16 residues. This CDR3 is CASSPQARVLNTEAFF. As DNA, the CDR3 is TGTGCCAGCAGTCCCCAAGCTCGGGTGTTGAACACTGAAGCTTTCTTT.

This CDR3 reads CASSYSFSVRNEQFF. The CDR3 bases are TGTGCCAGCAGTTACTCGTTTTCCGTGCGCAATGAGCAGTTCTTC. V and J are TRBV6-5 and TRBJ2-1, with D unresolved. V lost 0 bases and J 6 bases, leaving 12 bases between the germline ends. Per germline, CDR1 MNHEY and CDR2 SVGAGI. The CDR3 consists of 15 residues.

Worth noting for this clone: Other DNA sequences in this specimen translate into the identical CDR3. CDR3 sequence reads: CATSDPGQGTDTQYF. The CDR3 coding sequence is TGTGCCACCAGTGATCCGGGACAGGGTACAGATACGCAGTATTTT. The chain carries TRBV24-1 and TRBJ2-3; 9 positions agree with TRBD1. V lost 3 bases, J lost 3 bases, and 3 bases stayed unmatched. The CDR3 spans 15 residues. In germline, CDR1 is KGHDR, CDR2 SFDVKD.

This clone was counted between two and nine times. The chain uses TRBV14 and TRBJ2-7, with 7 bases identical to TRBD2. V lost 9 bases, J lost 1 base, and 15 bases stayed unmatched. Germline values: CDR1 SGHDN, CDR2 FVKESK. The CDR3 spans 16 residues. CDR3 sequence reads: CARRRKGLAESYEQYF. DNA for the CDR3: TGTGCCAGGCGCCGCAAGGGGCTAGCGGAATCCTACGAGCAGTACTTC.

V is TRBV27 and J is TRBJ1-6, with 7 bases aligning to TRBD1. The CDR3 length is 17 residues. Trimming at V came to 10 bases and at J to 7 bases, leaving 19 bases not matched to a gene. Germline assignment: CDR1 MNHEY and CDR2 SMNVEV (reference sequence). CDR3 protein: CATSTATGVKGNSPLHF. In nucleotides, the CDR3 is TGTGCCACCTCGACCGCTACAGGGGTAAAAGGGAATTCACCCCTCCACTTT.

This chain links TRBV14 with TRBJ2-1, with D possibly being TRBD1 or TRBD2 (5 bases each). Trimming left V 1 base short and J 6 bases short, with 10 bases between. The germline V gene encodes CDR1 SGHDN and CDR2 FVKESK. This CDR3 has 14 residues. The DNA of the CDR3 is TGTGCCAGCAGCCAAGGGGGGACCCTCAATGAGCAGTTCTTC. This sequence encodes CASSQGGTLNEQFF.

Here the CDR3 DNA reads TGTGCCAGCAGCCCCGAAGGGCAGGCCCTGAACACCGGGGAGCTGTTTTTT. This sequence encodes CASSPEGQALNTGELFF. V usage is TRBV14 and J usage is TRBJ2-2; D is unresolved. Looked up from germline, CDR1 is SGHDN and CDR2 is FVKESK. The CDR3 consists of 17 residues. The germline V and J ends were trimmed by 4 bases and 1 base, with 16 bases remaining between them.

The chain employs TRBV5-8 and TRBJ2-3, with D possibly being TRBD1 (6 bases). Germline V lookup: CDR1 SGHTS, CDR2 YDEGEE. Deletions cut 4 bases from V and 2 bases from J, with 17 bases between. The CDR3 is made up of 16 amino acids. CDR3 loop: CASSRGQPLSTDTQYF. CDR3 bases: TGTGCCAGCAGCCGAGGACAGCCTCTTTCCACAGATACGCAGTATTTT.

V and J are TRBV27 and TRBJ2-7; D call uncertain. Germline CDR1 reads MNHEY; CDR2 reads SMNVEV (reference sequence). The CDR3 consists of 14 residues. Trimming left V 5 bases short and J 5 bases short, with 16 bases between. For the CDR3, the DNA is TGTGCCAGCAGTGCCACAGCCCACCACGACGAGCAGTACTTC. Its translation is CASSATAHHDEQYF.

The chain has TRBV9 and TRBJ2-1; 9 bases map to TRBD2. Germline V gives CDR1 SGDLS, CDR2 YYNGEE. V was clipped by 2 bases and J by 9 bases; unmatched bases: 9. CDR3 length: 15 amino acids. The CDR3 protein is CASSVLGGGRVEQFF. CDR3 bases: TGTGCCAGCAGCGTCCTAGGGGGCGGGAGGGTTGAGCAGTTCTTC. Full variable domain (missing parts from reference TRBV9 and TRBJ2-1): DSGVTQTPKHLITATGQRVTLRCSPRSGDLSVYWYQQSLDQGLQFLIQYYNGEERAKGNILERFSAQQFPDLHSELNLSSLELGDSALYFCASSVLGGGRVEQFFGPGTRLTVL.

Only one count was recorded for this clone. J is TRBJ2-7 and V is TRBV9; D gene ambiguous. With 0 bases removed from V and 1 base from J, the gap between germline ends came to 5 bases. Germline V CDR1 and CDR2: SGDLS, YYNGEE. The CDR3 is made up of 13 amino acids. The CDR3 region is CASSVGGSYEQYF. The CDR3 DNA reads TGTGCCAGCAGCGTAGGGGGATCCTACGAGCAGTACTTC.

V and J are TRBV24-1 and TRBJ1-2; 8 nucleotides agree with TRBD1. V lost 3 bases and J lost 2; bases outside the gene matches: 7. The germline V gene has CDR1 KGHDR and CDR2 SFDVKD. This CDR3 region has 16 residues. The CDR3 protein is CATSDGTGGRNYGYTF. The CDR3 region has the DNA TGTGCCACCAGTGATGGTACAGGGGGGAGGAACTATGGCTACACCTTC.

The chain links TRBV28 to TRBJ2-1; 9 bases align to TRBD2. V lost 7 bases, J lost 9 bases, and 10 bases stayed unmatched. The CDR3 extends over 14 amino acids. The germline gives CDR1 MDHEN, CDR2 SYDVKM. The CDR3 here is CASMGRASGIEQFF. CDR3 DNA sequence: TGTGCCAGCATGGGGCGGGCTAGCGGGATTGAGCAGTTCTTC.

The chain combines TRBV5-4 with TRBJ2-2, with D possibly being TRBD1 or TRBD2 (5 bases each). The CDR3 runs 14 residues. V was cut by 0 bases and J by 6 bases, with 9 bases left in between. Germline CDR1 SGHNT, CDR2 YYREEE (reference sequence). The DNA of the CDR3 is TGTGCCAGCAGCTTGGAATGGGGGTCCGGGGAGCTGTTTTTT. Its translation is CASSLEWGSGELFF.

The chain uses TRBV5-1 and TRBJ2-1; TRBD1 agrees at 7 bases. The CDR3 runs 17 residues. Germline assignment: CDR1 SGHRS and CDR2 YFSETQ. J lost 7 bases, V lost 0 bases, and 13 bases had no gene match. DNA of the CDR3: TGCGCCAGCAGCTTGGATGTATTGGGGCCACAGGGGAATGAGCAGTTCTTC. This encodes CASSLDVLGPQGNEQFF.

The CDR3 region is CATTGTGANYGYTF. CDR3 nucleotide sequence: TGTGCCACCACCGGGACAGGGGCAAACTATGGCTACACCTTC. The rearrangement links TRBV21-1 to TRBJ1-2; the DNA was not used to check the table's D call, TRBD1. TRBV21-1 counts as a pseudogene. There are 14 residues in the CDR3.

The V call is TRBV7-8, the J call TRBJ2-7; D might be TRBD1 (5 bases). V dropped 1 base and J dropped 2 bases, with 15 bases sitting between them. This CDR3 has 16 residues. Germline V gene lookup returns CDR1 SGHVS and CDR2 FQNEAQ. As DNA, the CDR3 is TGTGCCAGCAGCTTAGTTTCAGGGAATTCCCCCTACGAGCAGTACTTC. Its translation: CASSLVSGNSPYEQYF. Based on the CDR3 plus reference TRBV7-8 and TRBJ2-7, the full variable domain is GAGVSQSPRYKVAKRGQDVALRCDPISGHVSLFWYQQALGQGPEFLTYFQNEAQLDKSGLPSDRFFAERPEGSVSTLKIQRTQQEDSAVYLCASSLVSGNSPYEQYFGPGTRLTVT.

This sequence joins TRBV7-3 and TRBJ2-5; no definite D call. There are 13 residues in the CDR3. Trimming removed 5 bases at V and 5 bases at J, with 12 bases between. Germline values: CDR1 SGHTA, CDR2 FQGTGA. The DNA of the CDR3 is TGTGCCAGCAGCCAATACAATAGGGAGACCCAGTACTTC. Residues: CASSQYNRETQYF.

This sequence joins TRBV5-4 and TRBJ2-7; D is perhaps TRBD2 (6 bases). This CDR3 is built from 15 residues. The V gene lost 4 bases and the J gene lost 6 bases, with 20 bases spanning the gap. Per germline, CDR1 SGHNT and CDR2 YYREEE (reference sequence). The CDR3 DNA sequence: TGTGCCAGCAGCCCAAGGGGCCTCCGGAGGGGCGAGCAGTACTTC. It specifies CASSPRGLRRGEQYF.